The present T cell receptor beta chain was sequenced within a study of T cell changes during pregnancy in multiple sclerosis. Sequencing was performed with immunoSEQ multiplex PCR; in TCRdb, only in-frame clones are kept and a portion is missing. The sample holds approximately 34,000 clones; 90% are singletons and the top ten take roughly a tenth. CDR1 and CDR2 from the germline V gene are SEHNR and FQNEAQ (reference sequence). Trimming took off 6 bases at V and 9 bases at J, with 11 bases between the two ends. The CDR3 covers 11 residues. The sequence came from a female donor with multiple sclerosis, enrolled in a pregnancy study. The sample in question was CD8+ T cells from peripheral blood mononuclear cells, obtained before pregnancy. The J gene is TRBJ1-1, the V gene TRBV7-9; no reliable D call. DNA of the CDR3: TGTGCCAGCAGGCGAGAACCAAAAGCTTTCTTT. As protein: CASRREPKAFF. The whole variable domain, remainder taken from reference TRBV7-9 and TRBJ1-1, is DTGVSQNPRHKITKRGQNVTFRCDPISEHNRLYWYRQTLGQGPEFLTYFQNEAQLEKSRLLSDRFSAERPKGSFSTLEIQRTEQGDSAMYLCASRREPKAFFGQGTRLTVV.